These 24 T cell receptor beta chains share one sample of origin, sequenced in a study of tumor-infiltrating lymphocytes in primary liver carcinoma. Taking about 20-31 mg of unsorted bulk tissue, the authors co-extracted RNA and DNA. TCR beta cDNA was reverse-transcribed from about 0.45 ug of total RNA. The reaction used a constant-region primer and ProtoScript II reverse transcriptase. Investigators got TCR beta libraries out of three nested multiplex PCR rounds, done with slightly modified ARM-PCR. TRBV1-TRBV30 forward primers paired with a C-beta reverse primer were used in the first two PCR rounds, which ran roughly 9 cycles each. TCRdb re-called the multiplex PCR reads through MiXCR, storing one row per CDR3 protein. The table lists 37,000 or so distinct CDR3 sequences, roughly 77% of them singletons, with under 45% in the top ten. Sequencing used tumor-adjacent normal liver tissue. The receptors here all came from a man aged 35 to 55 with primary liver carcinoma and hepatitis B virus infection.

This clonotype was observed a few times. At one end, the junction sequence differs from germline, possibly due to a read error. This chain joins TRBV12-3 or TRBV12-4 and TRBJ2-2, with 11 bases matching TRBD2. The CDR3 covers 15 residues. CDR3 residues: CASTPTSGNTGGLFF. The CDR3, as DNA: TGTGCCAGCACCCCGACTAGCGGGAACACCGGGGGGCTGTTTTTT.

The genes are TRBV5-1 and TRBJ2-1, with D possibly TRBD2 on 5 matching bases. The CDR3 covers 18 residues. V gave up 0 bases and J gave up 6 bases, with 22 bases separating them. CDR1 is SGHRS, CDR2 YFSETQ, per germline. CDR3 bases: TGCGCCAGCAGCTTGGTCGGGATGTGGGATTGGCGTTGCAATGAGCAGTTCTTC. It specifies CASSLVGMWDWRCNEQFF.

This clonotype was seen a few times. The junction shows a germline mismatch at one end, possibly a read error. The CDR3 DNA follows: TGTGCTAGTGGTTTGGATTGGGGACAGGGACTAGCGGGAGCACGGCATGAGCAGCTCTTC. Residues: CASGLDWGQGLAGARHEQLF. The chain joins TRBV12-5 to TRBJ2-1; 14 nucleotides align to TRBD2. The germline CDR1 and CDR2 sequences are LGHNT and FRNRAP. The length of the CDR3 is 20 residues.

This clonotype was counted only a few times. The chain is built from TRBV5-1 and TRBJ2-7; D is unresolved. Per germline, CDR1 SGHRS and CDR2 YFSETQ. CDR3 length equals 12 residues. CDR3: CTNRHTDDEQYF. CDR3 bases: TGCACCAACAGACATACTGACGACGAGCAGTACTTC.

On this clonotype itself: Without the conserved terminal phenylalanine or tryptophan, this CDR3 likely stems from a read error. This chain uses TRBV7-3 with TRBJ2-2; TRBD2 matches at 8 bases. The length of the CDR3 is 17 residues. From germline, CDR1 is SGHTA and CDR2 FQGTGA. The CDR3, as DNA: TGTGCCAGCAACTTACGGGGGTTAGCGGGACTCACCGGGGAGCTGTTTTTG. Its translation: CASNLRGLAGLTGELFL.

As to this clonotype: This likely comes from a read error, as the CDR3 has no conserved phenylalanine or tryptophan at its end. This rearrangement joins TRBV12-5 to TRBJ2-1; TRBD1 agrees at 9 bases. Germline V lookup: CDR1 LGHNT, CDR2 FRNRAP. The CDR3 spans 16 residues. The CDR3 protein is CASGFPRDREYNGQFY. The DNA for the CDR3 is TGTGCTAGTGGTTTCCCTCGGGACAGGGAATACAATGGGCAGTTCTAC.

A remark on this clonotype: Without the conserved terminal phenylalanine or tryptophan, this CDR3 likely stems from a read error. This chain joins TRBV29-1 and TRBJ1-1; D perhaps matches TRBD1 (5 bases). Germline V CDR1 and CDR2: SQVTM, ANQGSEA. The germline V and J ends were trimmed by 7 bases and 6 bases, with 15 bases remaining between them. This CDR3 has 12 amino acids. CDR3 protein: CSDSQGRAEAFL. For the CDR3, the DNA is TGCAGCGACTCTCAGGGCAGGGCTGAAGCTTTCTTA.

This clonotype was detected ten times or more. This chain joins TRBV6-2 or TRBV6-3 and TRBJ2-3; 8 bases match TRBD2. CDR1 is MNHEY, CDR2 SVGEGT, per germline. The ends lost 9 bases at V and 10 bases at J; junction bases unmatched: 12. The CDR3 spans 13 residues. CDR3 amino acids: CASSAGTRTPQYF. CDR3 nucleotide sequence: TGTGCCAGTTCCGCTGGGACTAGAACCCCGCAGTATTTT.

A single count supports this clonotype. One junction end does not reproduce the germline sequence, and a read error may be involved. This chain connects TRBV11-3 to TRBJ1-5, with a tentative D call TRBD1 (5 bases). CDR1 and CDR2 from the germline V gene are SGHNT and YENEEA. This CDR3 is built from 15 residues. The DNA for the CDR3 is TGTGTCAGCAGCGTAGATCTGGGGGTGGTTCAGCCCCAGCATTTT. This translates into CVSSVDLGVVQPQHF.

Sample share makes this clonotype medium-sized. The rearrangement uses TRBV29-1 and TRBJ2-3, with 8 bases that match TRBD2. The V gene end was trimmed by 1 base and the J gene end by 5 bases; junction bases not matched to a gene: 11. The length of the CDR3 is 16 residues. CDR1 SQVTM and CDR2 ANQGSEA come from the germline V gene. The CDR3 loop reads CSVEGRIGTRQDTQYF. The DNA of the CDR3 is TGCAGCGTTGAAGGGCGGATCGGGACTAGACAAGATACGCAGTATTTT.

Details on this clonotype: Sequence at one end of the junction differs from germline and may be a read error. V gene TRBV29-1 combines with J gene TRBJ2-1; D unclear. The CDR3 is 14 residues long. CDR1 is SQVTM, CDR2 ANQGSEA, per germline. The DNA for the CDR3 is TGCAGCGCCCCGGATGGCGGCCGGGTAGTAGAGCGGTTCTTC. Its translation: CSAPDGGRVVERFF.

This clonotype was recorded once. The CDR3 spells CASSFPGTSETKDIQYF. The CDR3, as DNA: TGTGCCAGCAGCTTTCCCGGGACTAGCGAGACTAAAGACATTCAGTACTTC. The V gene is TRBV11-1, the J gene TRBJ2-4; TRBD2 aligns across 10 bases. The trim removed 3 bases at V and 8 bases at J, leaving 13 bases unmatched. Per the germline V gene, CDR1 is SGHAT and CDR2 is FQDESV (reference sequence). This CDR3 has 17 amino acids.

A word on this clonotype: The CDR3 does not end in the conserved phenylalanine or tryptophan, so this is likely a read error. CDR3 amino acids: CAIGVATGGTGELFS. CDR3 sequence (DNA): TGTGCCATCGGCGTAGCGACAGGGGGCACCGGGGAGCTGTTTTCT. V usage is TRBV11-3 and J usage is TRBJ2-2, with 9 bases identical to TRBD1. Germline V gives CDR1 SGHNT, CDR2 YENEEA. This CDR3 is built from 15 residues. V lost 10 bases, J lost 4 bases, and 10 bases stayed unmatched.

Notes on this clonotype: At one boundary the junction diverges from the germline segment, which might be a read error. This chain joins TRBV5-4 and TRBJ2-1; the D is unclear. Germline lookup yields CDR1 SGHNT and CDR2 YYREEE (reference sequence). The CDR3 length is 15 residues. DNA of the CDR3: TGTGCCAGCAGGAAGGACCCGAGCTCCCACAATGAGCAGTTCTTC. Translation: CASRKDPSSHNEQFF.

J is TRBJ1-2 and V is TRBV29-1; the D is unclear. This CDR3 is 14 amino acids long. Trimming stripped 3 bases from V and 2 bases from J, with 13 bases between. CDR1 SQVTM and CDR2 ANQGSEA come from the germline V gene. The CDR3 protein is CSVDGGTRNYGYTF. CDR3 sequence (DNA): TGCAGCGTTGACGGAGGTACCCGCAACTATGGCTACACCTTC.

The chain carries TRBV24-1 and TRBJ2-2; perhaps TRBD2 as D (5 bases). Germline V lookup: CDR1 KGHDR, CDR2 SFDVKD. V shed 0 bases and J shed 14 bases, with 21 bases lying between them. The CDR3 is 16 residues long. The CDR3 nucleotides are TGTGCCACCAGTGATTTGTCGGGGTCGGGCACCGGGAATCTGTTTTTT. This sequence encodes CATSDLSGSGTGNLFF.

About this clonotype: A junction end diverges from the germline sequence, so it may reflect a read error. The CDR3 DNA follows: TGCGCCAGTAGCCAAGGAGCACCCGGGACAGTGCGGTACGAGCAGTACTTC. As protein: CASSQGAPGTVRYEQYF. The V call is TRBV4-3, the J call TRBJ2-7; 7 bases map to TRBD1. Germline V gene lookup returns CDR1 LGHNA and CDR2 YSLEER. The CDR3 runs 17 residues.

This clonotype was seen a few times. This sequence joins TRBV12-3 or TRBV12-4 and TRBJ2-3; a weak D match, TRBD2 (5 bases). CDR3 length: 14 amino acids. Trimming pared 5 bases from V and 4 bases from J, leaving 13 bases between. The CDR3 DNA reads TGTGCCAGCAGTCCCGGGATTAGGTCAGATACGCAGTATTTT. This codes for CASSPGIRSDTQYF.

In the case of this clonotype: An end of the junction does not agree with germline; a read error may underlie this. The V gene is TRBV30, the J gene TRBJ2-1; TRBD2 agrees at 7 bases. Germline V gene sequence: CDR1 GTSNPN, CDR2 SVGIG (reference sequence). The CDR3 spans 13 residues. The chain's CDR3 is CVWGGLFCNEQFF. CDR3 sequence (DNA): TGTGTCTGGGGGGGACTTTTTTGCAATGAGCAGTTCTTC.

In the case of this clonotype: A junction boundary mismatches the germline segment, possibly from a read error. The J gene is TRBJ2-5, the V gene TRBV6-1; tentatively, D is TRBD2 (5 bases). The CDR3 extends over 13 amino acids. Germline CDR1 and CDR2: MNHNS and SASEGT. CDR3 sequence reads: CASSRVSWETHYF. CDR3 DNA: TGTGCCAGCAGTCGAGTATCGTGGGAGACCCACTACTTC.

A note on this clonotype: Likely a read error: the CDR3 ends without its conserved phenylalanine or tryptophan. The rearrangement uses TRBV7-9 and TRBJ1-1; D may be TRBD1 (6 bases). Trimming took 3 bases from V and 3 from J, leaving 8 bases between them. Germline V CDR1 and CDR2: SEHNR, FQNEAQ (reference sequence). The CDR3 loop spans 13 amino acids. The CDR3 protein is CASSLAGDTEAFS. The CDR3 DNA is TGTGCCAGCAGCTTGGCAGGGGACACTGAAGCTTTCTCT.

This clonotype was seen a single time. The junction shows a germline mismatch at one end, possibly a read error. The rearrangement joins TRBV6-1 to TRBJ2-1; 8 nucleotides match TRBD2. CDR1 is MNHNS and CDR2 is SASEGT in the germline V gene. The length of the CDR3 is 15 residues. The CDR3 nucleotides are TGTGCCAACAGTGAAGAGGCGGGAGGATGCAATGAGCAGTTCTTC. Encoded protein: CANSEEAGGCNEQFF.

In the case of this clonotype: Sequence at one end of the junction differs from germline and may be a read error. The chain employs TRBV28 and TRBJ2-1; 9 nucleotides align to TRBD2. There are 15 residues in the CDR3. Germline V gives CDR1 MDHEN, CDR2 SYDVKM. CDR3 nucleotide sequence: TGTGCCAGCATAAATAGCGGGAGCTCCTACAATAAGCAGTTCTTC. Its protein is CASINSGSSYNKQFF.

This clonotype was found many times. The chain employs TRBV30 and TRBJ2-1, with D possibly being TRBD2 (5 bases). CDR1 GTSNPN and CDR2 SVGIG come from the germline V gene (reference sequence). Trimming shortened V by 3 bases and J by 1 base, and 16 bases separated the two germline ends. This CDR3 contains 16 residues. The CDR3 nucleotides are TGTGCCTGGAGCCGGCCGGGGTCTGAGTCCTACAATGAGCAGTTCTTC. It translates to CAWSRPGSESYNEQFF.